The next 14 T cell receptor beta chains were all read from a single sample in a study of blood T cell repertoires in COVID-19. This table comes from immunoSEQ multiplex PCR, and its TCRdb copy is limited to in-frame clones, with some not included. The data hold 130,000 to 150,000 clones, with 60% to 85% observed a single time. Sequencing used peripheral blood. All receptors come from a woman aged 55-75 years with acute or convalescent COVID-19.

This clone showed up just once. The chain has TRBV5-1 and TRBJ2-1, with D tentatively TRBD1 (5 bases). Trimming removed 4 bases from V and 9 bases from J, with 17 bases in between. From germline, CDR1 is SGHRS and CDR2 YFSETQ. The CDR3 totals 14 residues. CDR3 amino acids: CASSPAWGVGEQFF. In DNA, the CDR3 is TGCGCCAGCAGCCCCGCCTGGGGCGTCGGTGAGCAGTTCTTC.

The chain couples TRBV9 to TRBJ1-2; possible D gene TRBD1, 6 bases. From germline, CDR1 is SGDLS and CDR2 YYNGEE. Trimming cost V 5 bases and J 3 bases, with 17 bases left between them. This CDR3 is built from 15 residues. CDR3 amino acids: CASSRKDRQDYGYTF. The CDR3 DNA reads TGTGCCAGCAGTCGAAAAGACAGGCAAGACTATGGCTACACCTTC. The full variable domain, with the rest looked up from reference TRBV9 and TRBJ1-2, is DSGVTQTPKHLITATGQRVTLRCSPRSGDLSVYWYQQSLDQGLQFLIQYYNGEERAKGNILERFSAQQFPDLHSELNLSSLELGDSALYFCASSRKDRQDYGYTFGSGTRLTVV.

The rearrangement joins TRBV4-1 to TRBJ2-7, with 9 bases identical to TRBD1. J was trimmed by 3 bases and V by 2 bases; bases with no gene match: 8. Per the germline V gene, CDR1 is MGHRA and CDR2 is YSYEKL. The CDR3 totals 16 residues. The CDR3: CASSQRTGAQLYEQYF. Here the CDR3 DNA reads TGCGCCAGCAGCCAAAGGACAGGGGCCCAGCTCTACGAGCAGTACTTC.

The chain joins TRBV5-1 to TRBJ2-7; D might be TRBD1 (5 bases). Deletions cut 4 bases from V and 3 bases from J, with 20 bases between. This CDR3 is built from 16 residues. CDR1 and CDR2 (germline): SGHRS, YFSETQ. The CDR3 spells CASSLGPPDTYYEQYF. The DNA of the CDR3 is TGCGCCAGCAGCCTAGGGCCCCCGGACACCTACTACGAGCAGTACTTC.

This chain joins TRBV3-1 (or the pseudogene TRBV3-2) and TRBJ2-7; D unclear. CDR1 is LGHDT, CDR2 YNNKEL, per germline (reference sequence). This CDR3 has 13 amino acids. Trimming stripped 4 bases from V and 1 base from J, with 8 bases between. The chain's CDR3 is CASSRGPSYEQYF. The CDR3 bases are TGTGCCAGCAGCCGAGGCCCATCCTACGAGCAGTACTTC.

The J gene is TRBJ2-7, the V gene TRBV2; a weak D match, TRBD1 (6 bases). There are 16 residues in the CDR3. V lost 1 base and J lost 2, with 15 bases in between. Germline-derived CDR1 and CDR2 are SNHLY and FYNNEI. Here the CDR3 reads CASSEVSRAGAYEQYF. Written as DNA, the CDR3 is TGTGCCAGCAGTGAAGTAAGTAGGGCAGGGGCCTACGAGCAGTACTTC. Full variable domain (remainder filled in from reference TRBV2 and TRBJ2-7): EPEVTQTPSHQVTQMGQEVILRCVPISNHLYFYWYRQILGQKVEFLVSFYNNEISEKSEIFDDQFSVERPDGSNFTLKIRSTKLEDSAMYFCASSEVSRAGAYEQYFGPGTRLTVT.

This chain links TRBV28 with TRBJ2-7; D possibly corresponds to TRBD1 (6 bases). Germline V lookup: CDR1 MDHEN, CDR2 SYDVKM. The CDR3 loop spans 15 amino acids. V gave up 0 bases and J gave up 1 base, with 10 bases separating them. CDR3 bases: TGTGCCAGCAGTTTATGGGCCGGACAGTCCTACGAGCAGTACTTC. Translation gives CASSLWAGQSYEQYF.

The chain carries TRBV12-3 or TRBV12-4 and TRBJ2-1; unclear D gene. Deletions cut 6 bases from V and 8 bases from J, with 14 bases between. The length of the CDR3 is 13 residues. The CDR3, as DNA: TGTGCCAGCAGCCACTCCGTAGCCTATGAGCAGTTCTTC. Its translation is CASSHSVAYEQFF.

This clone was counted only a few times. The rearrangement joins TRBV30 to TRBJ1-6; the match to TRBD1 covers 7 bases. Unmatched junction bases numbered 7, after V lost 0 bases and J lost 8 bases. The germline CDR1 and CDR2 sequences are GTSNPN and SVGIG (reference sequence). The CDR3 consists of 15 residues. The CDR3 loop reads CAWSVQGWVDSPLHF. CDR3 in DNA: TGTGCCTGGAGTGTACAGGGGTGGGTTGATTCACCCCTCCACTTT. The whole variable domain, filled in from reference TRBV30 and TRBJ1-6, reads SQTIHQWPATLVQPVGSPLSLECTVEGTSNPNLYWYRQAAGRGLQLLFYSVGIGQISSEVPQNLSASRPQDRQFILSSKKLLLSDSGFYLCAWSVQGWVDSPLHFGNGTRLTVT.

The V call is TRBV3-1 (or the pseudogene TRBV3-2), the J call TRBJ2-5; D uncertain. This CDR3 has 12 amino acids. Germline V gene lookup returns CDR1 LGHDT and CDR2 YNNKEL (reference sequence). V lost 5 bases and J lost 2, with 6 bases in between. The CDR3 DNA reads TGTGCCAGCAGCTTCAGTCAAGAGACCCAGTACTTC. Residues: CASSFSQETQYF.

CDR3 sequence (DNA): TGTGCCAGCAGCCAACTTCGTTCTGAAAAACTGTTTTTT. Translated, it gives CASSQLRSEKLFF. J is TRBJ1-4 and V is TRBV16; no definite D call. The germline V and J ends were trimmed by 2 bases and 7 bases, with 8 bases remaining between them. This CDR3 spans 13 amino acids. The germline V gene has CDR1 KGHSY and CDR2 FQNENV.

The gene calls are TRBV7-2 and TRBJ2-7; D may be TRBD2 (5 bases). CDR1 and CDR2 from the germline V gene are SGHTA and FQGNSA. V lost 7 bases, J lost 3 bases, and 13 bases lay in between. CDR3 length: 13 amino acids. The CDR3 spells CASTTSRGYEQYF. CDR3 bases: TGTGCCAGCACCACATCCCGGGGCTACGAGCAGTACTTC.

J is TRBJ1-4 and V is TRBV7-6; maybe TRBD1 (5 bases). The length of the CDR3 is 18 residues. Germline V gene sequence: CDR1 SGHVS, CDR2 FNYEAQ. V was trimmed by 2 bases and J by 6 bases, leaving 22 bases between them. The CDR3 DNA is TGTGCCAGCAGCTTAAGCGGGGCCATGAGGCCGGGGGATGAAAAACTGTTTTTT. Its protein product is CASSLSGAMRPGDEKLFF.

The V gene is TRBV28, the J gene TRBJ2-1; 11 nucleotides match TRBD2. Losses at the gene ends were 5 bases for V and 7 bases for J; bases not matched to a gene: 16. CDR1 and CDR2 (germline): MDHEN, SYDVKM. This CDR3 spans 18 amino acids. CDR3 region: CASSRAPGLAAIRNEQFF. In nucleotides, the CDR3 is TGTGCCAGCAGTAGGGCACCGGGACTAGCGGCAATAAGGAATGAGCAGTTCTTC.